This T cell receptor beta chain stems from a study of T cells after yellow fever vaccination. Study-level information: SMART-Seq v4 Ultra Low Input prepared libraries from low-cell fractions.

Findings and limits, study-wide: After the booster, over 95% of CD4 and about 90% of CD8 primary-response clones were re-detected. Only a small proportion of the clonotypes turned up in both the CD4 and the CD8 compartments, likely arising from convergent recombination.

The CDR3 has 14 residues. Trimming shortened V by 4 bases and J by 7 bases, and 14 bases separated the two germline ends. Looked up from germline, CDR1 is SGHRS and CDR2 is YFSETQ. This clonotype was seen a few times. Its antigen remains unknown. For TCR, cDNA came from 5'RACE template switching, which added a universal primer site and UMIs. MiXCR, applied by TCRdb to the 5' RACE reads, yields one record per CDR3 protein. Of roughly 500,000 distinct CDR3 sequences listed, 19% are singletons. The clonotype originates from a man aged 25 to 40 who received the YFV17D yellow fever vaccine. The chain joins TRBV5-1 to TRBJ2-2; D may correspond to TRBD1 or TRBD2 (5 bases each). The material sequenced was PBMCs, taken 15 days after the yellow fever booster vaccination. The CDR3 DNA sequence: TGCGCCAGCAGCCGGGACCACGAGGGCGGGGAGCTGTTTTTT. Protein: CASSRDHEGGELFF.